This TCR beta chain was recovered during a study of T cells expressing NK-cell markers. In the study overall: According to the study, TCR beta repertoires originated from sorted CD3+CD56+NKG2C+, CD3+CD56+NKG2C- and CD3+CD56-NKG2C+ T cells.

For this clonotype: Its antigen is not identified.

CDR1 SGHRS and CDR2 YFSETQ come from the germline V gene. The CDR3 is made up of 17 amino acids. TCRdb reprocessed the 5' RACE reads, keeping one entry per CDR3 protein, no DNA. Its table records some 340,000 distinct CDR3 sequences. Whole-study results and caveats: Dominant NKG2C+ clonotypes accounted for about 1.0-8% of CD8+ T cells in about six donors. The CD3+CD56-NKG2C+ fraction of a handful of donors was also led by these clonotypes.

This clonotype originated in a man aged 18 to 70 in good health. What was sequenced was blood T cells: a sorted CD56 or NKG2C T cell subset, CD4+ or CD8+ T cells, or bulk PBMC T cells (not recorded which). V is TRBV5-1 and J is TRBJ2-3; TCRdb calls TRBD1, which cannot be checked without DNA. The CDR3 here is CASSLRTSTGHTDTQYF.